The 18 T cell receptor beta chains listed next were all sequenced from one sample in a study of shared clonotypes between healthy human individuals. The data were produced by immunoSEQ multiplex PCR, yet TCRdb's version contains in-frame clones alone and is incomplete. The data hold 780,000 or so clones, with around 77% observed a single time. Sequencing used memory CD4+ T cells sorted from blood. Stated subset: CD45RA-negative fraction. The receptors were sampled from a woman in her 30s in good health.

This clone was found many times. CDR3 loop: CASSSIQGSSGQPQHF. Written as DNA, the CDR3 is TGTGCCAGCAGTTCTATACAGGGGTCCTCTGGGCAGCCCCAGCATTTT. The gene calls are TRBV6-5 and TRBJ1-5, with 7 nucleotides matching TRBD1. V lost 4 bases, J lost 7 bases, and 13 bases stayed unmatched. From germline, CDR1 is MNHEY and CDR2 SVGAGI. The length of the CDR3 is 16 residues.

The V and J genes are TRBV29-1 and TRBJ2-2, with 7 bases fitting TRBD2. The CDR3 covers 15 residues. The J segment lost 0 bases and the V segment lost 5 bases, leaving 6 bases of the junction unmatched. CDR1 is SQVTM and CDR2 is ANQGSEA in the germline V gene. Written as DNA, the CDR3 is TGCAGCGTTTACCTAGCGGAAACGAACACCGGGGAGCTGTTTTTT. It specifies CSVYLAETNTGELFF.

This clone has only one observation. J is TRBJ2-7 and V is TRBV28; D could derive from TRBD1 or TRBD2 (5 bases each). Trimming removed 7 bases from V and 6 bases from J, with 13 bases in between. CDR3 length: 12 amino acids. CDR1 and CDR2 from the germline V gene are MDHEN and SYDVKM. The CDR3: CASTDLGTEQYF. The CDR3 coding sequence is TGTGCCAGCACTGATTTGGGGACCGAGCAGTACTTC.

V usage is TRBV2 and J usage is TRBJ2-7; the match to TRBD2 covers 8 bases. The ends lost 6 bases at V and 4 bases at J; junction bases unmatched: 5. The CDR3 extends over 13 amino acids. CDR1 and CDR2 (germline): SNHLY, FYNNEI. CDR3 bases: TGTGCCAGCAGCGGGGGGGAGTTTTACGAGCAGTACTTC. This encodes CASSGGEFYEQYF.

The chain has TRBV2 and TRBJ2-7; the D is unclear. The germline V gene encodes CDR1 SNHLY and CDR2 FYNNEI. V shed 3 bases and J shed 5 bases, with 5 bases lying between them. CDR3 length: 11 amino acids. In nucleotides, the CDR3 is TGTGCCAGCAGTGATAGGCACGAGCAGTACTTC. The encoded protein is CASSDRHEQYF.

The CDR3: CAISYTGQAYEQYF. CDR3 nucleotide sequence: TGTGCCATCAGCTATACGGGACAAGCCTACGAGCAGTACTTC. The chain joins TRBV10-3 to TRBJ2-7; weak D call: TRBD1 (6 bases). Trimming stripped 6 bases from V and 2 bases from J, with 14 bases between. CDR3 length equals 14 residues. Per germline, CDR1 ENHRY and CDR2 SYGVKD.

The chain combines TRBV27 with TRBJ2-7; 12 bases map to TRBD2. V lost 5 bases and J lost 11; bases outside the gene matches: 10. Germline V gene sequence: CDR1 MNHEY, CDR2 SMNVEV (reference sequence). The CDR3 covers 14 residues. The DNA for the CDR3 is TGTGCCAGCAGTCTAAAGACTAGCGGGAGCTCGAAGTACTTC. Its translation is CASSLKTSGSSKYF.

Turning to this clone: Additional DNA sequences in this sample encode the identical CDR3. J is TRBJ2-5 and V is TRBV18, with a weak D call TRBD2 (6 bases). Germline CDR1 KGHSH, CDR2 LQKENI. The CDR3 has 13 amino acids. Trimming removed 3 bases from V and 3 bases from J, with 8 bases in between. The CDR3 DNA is TGTGCCAGCTCACCTCAGCGGGAAGAGACCCAGTACTTC. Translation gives CASSPQREETQYF.

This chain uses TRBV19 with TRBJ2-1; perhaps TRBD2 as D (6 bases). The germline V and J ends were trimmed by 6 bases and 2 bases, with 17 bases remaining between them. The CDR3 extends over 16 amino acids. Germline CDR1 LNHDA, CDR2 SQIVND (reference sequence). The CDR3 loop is CASSSGEAPAYNEQFF. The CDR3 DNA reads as TGTGCCAGTAGCTCGGGGGAGGCACCCGCCTACAATGAGCAGTTCTTC.

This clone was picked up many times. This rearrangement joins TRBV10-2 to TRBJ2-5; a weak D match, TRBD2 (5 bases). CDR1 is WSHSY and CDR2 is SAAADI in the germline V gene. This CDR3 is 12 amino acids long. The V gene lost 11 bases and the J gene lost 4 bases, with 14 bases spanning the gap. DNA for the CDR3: TGCGCCGCCTCCGGGGAAGGAGAGACCCAGTACTTC. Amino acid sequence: CAASGEGETQYF.

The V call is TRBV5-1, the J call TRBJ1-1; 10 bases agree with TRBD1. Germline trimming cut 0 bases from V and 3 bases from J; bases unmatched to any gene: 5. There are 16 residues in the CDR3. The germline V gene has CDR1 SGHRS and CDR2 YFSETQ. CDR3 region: CASSLVSGQGYTEAFF. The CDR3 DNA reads TGCGCCAGCAGCTTGGTGTCGGGACAGGGGTACACTGAAGCTTTCTTT.

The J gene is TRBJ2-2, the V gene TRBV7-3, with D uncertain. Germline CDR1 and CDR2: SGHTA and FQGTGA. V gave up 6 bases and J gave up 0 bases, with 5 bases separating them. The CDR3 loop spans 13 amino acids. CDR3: CASRQTNTGELFF. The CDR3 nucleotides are TGTGCCAGCAGACAGACGAACACCGGGGAGCTGTTTTTT.

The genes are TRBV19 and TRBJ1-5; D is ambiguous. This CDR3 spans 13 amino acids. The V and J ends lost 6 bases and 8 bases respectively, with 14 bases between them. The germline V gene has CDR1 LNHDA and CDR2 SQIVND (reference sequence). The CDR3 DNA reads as TGTGCCAGTAGGTTAGGAGCTATAGAGCCCCAGCATTTT. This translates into CASRLGAIEPQHF.

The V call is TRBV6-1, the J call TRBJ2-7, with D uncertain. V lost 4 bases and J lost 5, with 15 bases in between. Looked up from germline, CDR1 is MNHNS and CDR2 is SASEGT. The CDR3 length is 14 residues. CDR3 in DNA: TGTGCCAGCAGTGGGATCAACTCCTACGACGAGCAGTACTTC. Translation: CASSGINSYDEQYF.

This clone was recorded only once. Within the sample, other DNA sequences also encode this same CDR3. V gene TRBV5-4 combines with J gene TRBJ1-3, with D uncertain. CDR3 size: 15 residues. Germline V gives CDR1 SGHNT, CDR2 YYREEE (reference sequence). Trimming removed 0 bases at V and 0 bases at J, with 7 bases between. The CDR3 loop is CASSLGGNSGNTIYF. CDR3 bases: TGTGCCAGCAGCTTGGGCGGAAACTCTGGAAACACCATATATTTT. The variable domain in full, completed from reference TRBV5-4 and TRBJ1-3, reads ETGVTQSPTHLIKTRGQQVTLRCSSQSGHNTVSWYQQALGQGPQFIFQYYREEENGRGNFPPRFSGLQFPNYSSELNVNALELDDSALYLCASSLGGNSGNTIYFGEGSWLTVV.

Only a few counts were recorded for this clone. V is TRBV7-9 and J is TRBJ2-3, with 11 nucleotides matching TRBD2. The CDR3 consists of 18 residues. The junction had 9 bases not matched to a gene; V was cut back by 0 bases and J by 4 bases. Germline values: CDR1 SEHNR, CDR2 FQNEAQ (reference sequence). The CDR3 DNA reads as TGTGCCAGCAGCTTAGCTAGCGGGAGGGCCGGGGAGGCAGATACGCAGTATTTT. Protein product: CASSLASGRAGEADTQYF.

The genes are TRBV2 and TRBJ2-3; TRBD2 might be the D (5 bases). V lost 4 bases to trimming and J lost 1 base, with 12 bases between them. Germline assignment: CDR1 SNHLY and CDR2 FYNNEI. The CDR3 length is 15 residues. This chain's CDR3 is CASSGFNGGTDTQYF. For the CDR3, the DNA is TGTGCCAGCAGTGGATTTAACGGGGGCACAGATACGCAGTATTTT. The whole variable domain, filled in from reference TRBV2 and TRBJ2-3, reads EPEVTQTPSHQVTQMGQEVILRCVPISNHLYFYWYRQILGQKVEFLVSFYNNEISEKSEIFDDQFSVERPDGSNFTLKIRSTKLEDSAMYFCASSGFNGGTDTQYFGPGTRLTVL.

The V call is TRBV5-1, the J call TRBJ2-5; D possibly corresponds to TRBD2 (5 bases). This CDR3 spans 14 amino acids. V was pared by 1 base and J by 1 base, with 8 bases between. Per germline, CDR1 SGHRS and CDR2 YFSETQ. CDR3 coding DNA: TGCGCCAGCAGCTTGCGGGCGGGCCAAGAGACCCAGTACTTC. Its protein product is CASSLRAGQETQYF.